A single sample gave rise to the 12 T cell receptor beta chains below, sequenced in a study of OX40 agonist ivuxolimab in advanced cancers. The method was the immunoSEQ multiplex PCR assay. This immuneACCESS table, as held by TCRdb, lists in-frame sequences with V and J called but not all clones. Of the missing ones, under half trace to an unresolved V gene in checked studies; the others have no known cause. The sample profile shows 65,000 to 100,000 clones; approximately 85% of them were found once. The ten largest make up 3.5% to 4.5% of the sample. Specimen: CD4+ or CD8+ T cells sorted from blood, collected in a trial of the OX40 agonist ivuxolimab. The receptors shown here come from an adult with an advanced solid tumor such as melanoma, head and neck, liver or kidney cancer.

The chain combines TRBV11-1 with TRBJ2-7, with 7 positions matching TRBD2. The V gene's germline CDR1 is SGHAT and CDR2 FQDESV (reference sequence). V trimming: 2 bases; J trimming: 6 bases; junction bases outside the gene matches: 7. The CDR3 is 14 amino acids. The CDR3 DNA is TGTGCCAGCAGCTTACGACAGACTAGCCCCGAGCAGTACTTC. Translating gives CASSLRQTSPEQYF.

The chain is built from TRBV19 and TRBJ2-3, with TRBD1 matching 7 bases. With V trimmed by 6 bases and J by 6 bases, 9 bases remained unmatched. Germline loops: CDR1 LNHDA, CDR2 SQIVND (reference sequence). This CDR3 comprises 14 residues. CDR3 in DNA: TGTGCCAGTAGCCCCCCGACAGGGCTCGATACGCAGTATTTT. This encodes CASSPPTGLDTQYF. The variable domain in full, completed from reference TRBV19 and TRBJ2-3, reads DGGITQSPKYLFRKEGQNVTLSCEQNLNHDAMYWYRQDPGQGLRLIYYSQIVNDFQKGDIAEGYSVSREKKESFPLTVTSAQKNPTAFYLCASSPPTGLDTQYFGPGTRLTVL.

The chain recombines TRBV7-2 with TRBJ2-7; D assignment may be TRBD1 or TRBD2 (5 bases each). V lost 0 bases to trimming and J lost 3 bases, with 9 bases between them. The CDR3 length is 14 residues. CDR1 is SGHTA, CDR2 FQGNSA, per germline. The CDR3 protein is CASSLAGPHYEQYF. The CDR3 nucleotides read TGTGCCAGCAGCTTAGCGGGACCTCACTACGAGCAGTACTTC.

The rearrangement joins TRBV27 to TRBJ2-1; no definite D call. CDR1 MNHEY and CDR2 SMNVEV come from the germline V gene (reference sequence). Trimming left V 2 bases short and J 9 bases short, with 8 bases between. The CDR3 contains 12 residues. The chain's CDR3 is CASSLGRGEQFF. The CDR3 DNA is TGTGCCAGCAGTTTAGGCCGTGGTGAGCAGTTCTTC.

The chain recombines TRBV28 with TRBJ1-5; D gene unclear. The CDR3 loop spans 14 amino acids. V lost 10 bases to trimming and J lost 3 bases, with 16 bases between them. From germline, CDR1 is MDHEN and CDR2 SYDVKM. The CDR3 reads CATRPFRVNQPQHF. As DNA, the CDR3 is TGTGCCACTAGACCGTTTAGGGTCAATCAGCCCCAGCATTTT. The entire variable domain, with the rest obtained from reference TRBV28 and TRBJ1-5, is as follows: DVKVTQSSRYLVKRTGEKVFLECVQDMDHENMFWYRQDPGLGLRLIYFSYDVKMKEKGDIPEGYSVSREKKERFSLILESASTNQTSMYLCATRPFRVNQPQHFGDGTRLSIL.

V and J are TRBV4-2 and TRBJ1-2, with TRBD1 identical over 7 bases. The J segment lost 4 bases and the V segment lost 5 bases, leaving 4 bases of the junction unmatched. CDR3 length: 13 amino acids. CDR1 is LGHNA and CDR2 is YNFKEQ in the germline V gene. The CDR3 sequence: CASSTGDSYGYTF. For the CDR3, the DNA is TGTGCCAGCAGCACAGGGGATAGCTATGGCTACACCTTC.

The gene calls are TRBV7-9 and TRBJ2-7; D may be TRBD2 (6 bases). Germline values: CDR1 SEHNR, CDR2 FQNEAQ (reference sequence). Trimming shortened V by 1 base and J by 5 bases, and 9 bases separated the two germline ends. This CDR3 is built from 13 residues. For the CDR3, the DNA is TGTGCCAGCAGCTTAGGCGGGGTGGACGAGCAGTACTTC. Residues: CASSLGGVDEQYF.

This clone was recorded a few times. The V and J genes are TRBV5-1 and TRBJ2-7; possible D gene TRBD1, 5 bases. Looked up from germline, CDR1 is SGHRS and CDR2 is YFSETQ. The CDR3 totals 12 residues. V was cut by 4 bases and J by 3 bases, with 8 bases left in between. In nucleotides, the CDR3 is TGCGCCAGCAGCATAGACAGCTACGAGCAGTACTTC. Protein: CASSIDSYEQYF.

V gene TRBV6-1 combines with J gene TRBJ1-3, with D perhaps matching TRBD1 (6 bases). Deletions cut 8 bases from V and 13 bases from J, with 21 bases between. The CDR3 consists of 13 residues. CDR1 and CDR2 (germline): MNHNS, SASEGT. The CDR3 region is CASASVEGVRIYF. CDR3 DNA sequence: TGTGCCAGCGCGAGTGTGGAGGGGGTCCGTATATATTTT.

The chain has TRBV19 and TRBJ1-5; unclear D gene. Between the trimmed V and J ends, which lost 3 bases and 4 bases, there was a span of 16 bases. The CDR3 runs to 16 residues. Germline lookup yields CDR1 LNHDA and CDR2 SQIVND (reference sequence). The CDR3 loop reads CASSMMGMSGNQPQHF. The CDR3, as DNA: TGTGCCAGTAGTATGATGGGGATGTCAGGTAATCAGCCCCAGCATTTT.

This clone occurred a few times. The CDR3 spells CASSHTGDGVVGYTF. In DNA form, the CDR3 reads TGTGCCAGCAGCCATACTGGGGACGGAGTGGTCGGCTACACCTTC. This chain joins TRBV2 and TRBJ1-2; weak D call: TRBD1 (5 bases). Germline V lookup: CDR1 SNHLY, CDR2 FYNNEI. V was pared by 6 bases and J by 8 bases, with 22 bases between. This CDR3 has 15 residues.

The CDR3: CASSPGTGNQETQYF. The CDR3 DNA follows: TGTGCCAGCAGCCCGGGGACAGGAAATCAAGAGACCCAGTACTTC. The V gene is TRBV5-4, the J gene TRBJ2-5; 8 bases are a match to TRBD1. The CDR3 is 15 residues long. V was clipped by 4 bases and J by 2 bases; unmatched bases: 7. CDR1 and CDR2 (germline): SGHNT, YYREEE (reference sequence).